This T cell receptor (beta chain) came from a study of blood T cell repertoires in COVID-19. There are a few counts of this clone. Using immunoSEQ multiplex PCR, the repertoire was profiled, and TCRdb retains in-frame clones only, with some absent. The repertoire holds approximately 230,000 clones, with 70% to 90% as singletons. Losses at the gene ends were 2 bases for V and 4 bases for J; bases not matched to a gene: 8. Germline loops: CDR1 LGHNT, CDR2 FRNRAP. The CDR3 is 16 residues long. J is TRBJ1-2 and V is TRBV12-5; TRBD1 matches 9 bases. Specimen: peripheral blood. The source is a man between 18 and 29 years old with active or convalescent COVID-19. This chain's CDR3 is CASGLSSGTGSYGYTF. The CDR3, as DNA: TGTGCTAGTGGTTTGTCCTCCGGGACAGGGTCCTATGGCTACACCTTC. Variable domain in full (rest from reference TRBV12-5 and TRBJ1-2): DARVTQTPRHKVTEMGQEVTMRCQPILGHNTVFWYRQTMMQGLELLAYFRNRAPLDDSGMPKDRFSAEMPDATLATLKIQPSEPRDSAVYFCASGLSSGTGSYGYTFGSGTRLTVV.